The T cell receptor (beta chain) under discussion was sequenced for a study of T cell repertoires in cytomegalovirus infection. Turning to the study itself: Evidence of both CMV infection and a matching HLA type came from public TCR beta signatures. Notes on the study in general: Dominant in the ex vivo response were TCR beta clonotypes restricted by HLA-C and specific for CMV.

Worth noting for this clonotype: Its matching antigen is unknown.

V gave up 2 bases and J gave up 3 bases; unmatched junction bases: 12. Germline V gene sequence: CDR1 SEHNR, CDR2 FQNEAQ (reference sequence). The CDR3 length is 18 residues. TCRdb redid the calling of the reads with MiXCR, one entry per CDR3 protein. Of 85,000 to 130,000 distinct CDR3 sequences listed, 20% to 25% are singletons. This TCR was recovered from a human donor in good health (CMV status not recorded). Some clones in this sample may be carry-over from other donors' samples. Sequenced material: CD8+ T cells from PBMCs. The rearrangement joins TRBV7-9 to TRBJ2-7; 11 nucleotides match TRBD2. The CDR3 protein is CASSLSASGGPYLYEQYF. In DNA form, the CDR3 reads TGTGCCAGCAGCTTATCGGCTAGCGGGGGGCCGTACCTCTACGAGCAGTACTTC.